This T cell receptor (beta chain) was identified in a study of blood T cells in healthy people across ages. Alongside a J-beta primer mix, a sample-barcoded 5' primer served in a second PCR lasting roughly 6 to 11 cycles. TCRdb itself ran the 5' RACE reads through MiXCR, one entry per CDR3 protein. This sample has about 780,000 distinct CDR3 sequences, with more than 35% found just once. Aged about 6 to 90, donors were systemically healthy Caucasians from Russia. The germline CDR1 and CDR2 sequences are MNHEY and SVGEGT. CDR3 length: 18 amino acids. V and J are TRBV6-2 or TRBV6-3 and TRBJ2-7; 8 bases fit TRBD2. TRBJ2-5 matches the DNA end more closely, so the J call is doubtful. The TCR comes from a man older than 75 in good health. The source material was blood. CDR3 in DNA: TGTGCCAGCAGTTCTATACGTCCTAGCGGGCCCAATTTGGAGACCCAGTACTTC. The encoded protein is CASSSIRPSGPNLETQYF.